The next 19 T cell receptor beta chains were all read from a single sample in a study of shared clonotypes between healthy human individuals. Repertoires were generated with immunoSEQ multiplex PCR, while TCRdb's copy carries only in-frame clones and drops some. The data contain about 2.2 million clones, 90% to 95% of them singletons. Positively selected for CCR7, the CD45RO-negative cells used as naive CD8 cells excluded terminally differentiated effector memory CD45RA+ cells. Sequencing used naive CD8+ T cells from PBMCs. The receptors originated from a man between 18 and 29 years old in good health. Some clones in this sample may be carry-over from other donors' samples.

Worth noting for this clone: Other nucleotide sequences from this sample produce the same CDR3. V and J are TRBV6-5 and TRBJ2-7; 12 bases match TRBD2. The CDR3 totals 16 residues. Germline CDR1 reads MNHEY; CDR2 reads SVGAGI. J was trimmed by 1 base and V by 4 bases; bases with no gene match: 5. The CDR3 DNA is TGTGCCAGCAGTTCGGATGGACTAGCGGGGTCCTACGAGCAGTACTTC. Its translation is CASSSDGLAGSYEQYF.

The rearrangement links TRBV2 to TRBJ2-7; 11 nucleotides agree with TRBD1. Germline lookup yields CDR1 SNHLY and CDR2 FYNNEI. V shed 6 bases and J 7 bases; nucleotides not matched to a gene: 5. This CDR3 spans 13 amino acids. The CDR3 sequence is CASRSGTGGEQYF. DNA of the CDR3: TGTGCCAGCAGGTCCGGGACAGGGGGAGAGCAGTACTTC.

This clone was seen once. This chain connects TRBV6-5 to TRBJ1-1; TRBD1 matches 8 bases. Looked up from germline, CDR1 is MNHEY and CDR2 is SVGAGI. Trimming cost V 6 bases and J 5 bases; bases outside gene matches: 8. The CDR3 is 14 amino acids. CDR3 sequence: CASRQATGGTEAFF. CDR3 bases: TGTGCCAGCAGACAAGCAACAGGGGGAACTGAAGCTTTCTTT.

The CDR3 nucleotides are TGTGCCAGCAGTTTATCCGAGCGGGAGGTTGTAGATACGCAGTATTTT. The encoded protein is CASSLSEREVVDTQYF. The V gene is TRBV28, the J gene TRBJ2-3; 9 bases fit TRBD2. Germline CDR1 is MDHEN and CDR2 is SYDVKM. Germline trimming cut 1 base from V and 5 bases from J; bases unmatched to any gene: 7. The CDR3 spans 16 residues.

The chain links TRBV30 to TRBJ2-7; 9 bases agree with TRBD1. V was pared by 3 bases and J by 6 bases, with 9 bases of the junction left unmatched. This CDR3 spans 14 amino acids. Germline V gives CDR1 GTSNPN, CDR2 SVGIG (reference sequence). The CDR3 region is CAWSRDREVSEQYF. As DNA, the CDR3 is TGTGCCTGGAGCCGGGACAGGGAAGTTTCCGAGCAGTACTTC.

The gene calls are TRBV5-4 and TRBJ1-2, with D uncertain. Germline CDR1 reads SGHNT; CDR2 reads YYREEE (reference sequence). V was shortened by 0 bases and J by 1 base, with 13 bases between the two germline ends. The CDR3 is 16 amino acids. CDR3 bases: TGTGCCAGCAGCTTGGCCCCCAGCCGTCTTAACTATGGCTACACCTTC. Its protein is CASSLAPSRLNYGYTF.

V gene TRBV6-1 combines with J gene TRBJ1-2, with D hard to call. CDR1 and CDR2 (germline): MNHNS, SASEGT. V lost 2 bases and J 2 bases, leaving 18 bases between the germline ends. The CDR3 is 17 residues long. Here the CDR3 reads CASSESFFAGGNYGYTF. Here the CDR3 DNA reads TGTGCCAGCAGTGAATCATTTTTCGCAGGCGGGAACTATGGCTACACCTTC.

The J gene is TRBJ1-4, the V gene TRBV15; D perhaps matches TRBD1 (5 bases). Deletions cut 5 bases from V and 8 bases from J, with 15 bases between. Germline CDR1 is LNHNV and CDR2 is YYDKDF (reference sequence). The CDR3 sequence is 14 residues long. DNA for the CDR3: TGTGCCACCAGCCCTAGAAGGTGGGGGGAAAAACTGTTTTTT. It yields the protein CATSPRRWGEKLFF.

This clone was detected once. The chain combines TRBV2 with TRBJ2-3; D is uncertain. The CDR3 length is 12 residues. The ends were cut back, 7 bases at V and 0 bases at J, with 5 bases in the middle. Germline V gene lookup returns CDR1 SNHLY and CDR2 FYNNEI. The CDR3: CASKASTDTQYF. CDR3 bases: TGTGCCAGCAAGGCCAGCACAGATACGCAGTATTTT.

The J gene is TRBJ2-4, the V gene TRBV7-8; D call uncertain. Trimming took 1 base from V and 8 from J, leaving 6 bases between them. Germline CDR1 reads SGHVS; CDR2 reads FQNEAQ. This CDR3 is 12 amino acids long. The CDR3 loop reads CASSLDRDIQYF. The CDR3 bases are TGTGCCAGCAGCTTAGACCGGGACATTCAGTACTTC.

The J gene is TRBJ1-3, the V gene TRBV27; D is ambiguous. The germline V gene encodes CDR1 MNHEY and CDR2 SMNVEV (reference sequence). V lost 1 base, J lost 0 bases, and 16 bases lay in between. This CDR3 comprises 18 residues. CDR3 in amino acids: CASSLYPNSRDSGNTIYF. The CDR3 DNA is TGTGCCAGCAGTTTATACCCGAACAGCCGAGACTCTGGAAACACCATATATTTT.

The gene calls are TRBV2 and TRBJ2-1; 11 nucleotides line up with TRBD1. J lost 4 bases, V lost 6 bases, and 5 bases had no gene match. Germline-derived CDR1 and CDR2 are SNHLY and FYNNEI. The CDR3 is made up of 15 amino acids. The DNA for the CDR3 is TGTGCCAGCAGGGACAGGGGGCAACCTTACAATGAGCAGTTCTTC. Translating gives CASRDRGQPYNEQFF.

The rearrangement links TRBV28 to TRBJ2-7; D may be TRBD1 (6 bases). Germline V gene lookup returns CDR1 MDHEN and CDR2 SYDVKM. The CDR3 is made up of 14 amino acids. Trimming removed 6 bases from V and 6 bases from J, with 18 bases in between. In nucleotides, the CDR3 is TGTGCCAGCAGACCCACAGGGATTGGCCTCGAGCAGTACTTC. Residues: CASRPTGIGLEQYF.

The chain employs TRBV7-8 and TRBJ2-7; 7 bases align to TRBD1. CDR3 size: 14 residues. V shed 4 bases, J shed 3 bases, and the junction held 6 bases outside the gene matches. The germline V gene encodes CDR1 SGHVS and CDR2 FQNEAQ. For the CDR3, the DNA is TGTGCCAGCAGCTCGACAGGGCTTCTCTACGAGCAGTACTTC. The encoded protein is CASSSTGLLYEQYF.

This chain joins TRBV6-1 and TRBJ1-5, with D hard to call. The CDR3 spans 13 residues. V was cut by 3 bases and J by 1 base, with 4 bases left in between. From germline, CDR1 is MNHNS and CDR2 SASEGT. CDR3 in DNA: TGTGCCAGCAGTGATGACAGCAATCAGCCCCAGCATTTT. Residues: CASSDDSNQPQHF.

CDR3 sequence: CASSHPGTGARDTQYF. Here the CDR3 DNA reads TGCGCCAGCAGCCACCCCGGGACAGGGGCGCGAGATACGCAGTATTTT. The genes are TRBV4-1 and TRBJ2-3, with 10 bases aligning to TRBD1. V dropped 3 bases and J dropped 5; count of bases not matched to a gene: 8. CDR1 MGHRA and CDR2 YSYEKL come from the germline V gene. The CDR3 contains 16 residues.

The chain combines TRBV19 with TRBJ2-5, with D unresolved. Germline loops: CDR1 LNHDA, CDR2 SQIVND (reference sequence). This CDR3 is 14 amino acids long. V shed 1 base and J shed 4 bases, with 10 bases lying between them. The DNA for the CDR3 is TGTGCCAGTAGTATAGGTTGGGGTGCAGAGACCCAGTACTTC. Translation: CASSIGWGAETQYF.

This sequence joins TRBV7-6 and TRBJ2-3; D not resolved. The germline gives CDR1 SGHVS, CDR2 FNYEAQ. The CDR3 has 15 amino acids. Trimming shortened V by 2 bases and J by 1 base, and 10 bases separated the two germline ends. The CDR3 spells CASSLRYRGTDTQYF. The CDR3, as DNA: TGTGCCAGCAGCTTACGTTACCGCGGCACAGATACGCAGTATTTT.

The chain is built from TRBV27 and TRBJ1-1, with TRBD1 as a possible D gene (5 bases). V was pared by 6 bases and J by 8 bases, with 22 bases between. This CDR3 is 15 amino acids long. CDR1 and CDR2 (germline): MNHEY, SMNVEV (reference sequence). In DNA, the CDR3 is TGTGCCAGCAGCCGGAACCAAGGGCAGGGAGTCGAAGCTTTCTTT. Residues: CASSRNQGQGVEAFF.